This note documents a single TCR beta chain sequence. What antigen it recognizes has not been identified. Base-call qualities are not available, and no considerably larger clone is one nucleotide away. These data belong to a study of blood T cell repertoires in COVID-19 (dated by TCRdb to about 2020). With respect to the entire study: Samples from collaborators originated in the United States, Italy and Spain and spanned both the acute and convalescent phases of COVID-19. The samples were drawn from two sources: the first 160 participants of the ongoing ImmuneRACE study, and fewer than 1,500 subjects contributed by 6 global collaborators. Where available, HLA class I and class II types were taken from metadata supplied by the sample provider and were not determined by assay-based typing. The dataset comprised deeply sampled blood TCRbeta repertoires from subjects exposed to, actively infected with, or recovered from COVID-19. The prospective study material was composed of cDNA or gDNA derived from T cells, B-cell-depleted T cells, or PBMCs. A freely available public database, intended as a resource for researchers studying the immune response to SARS-CoV-2, is where the repertoires were released. The sample metadata nearly always contained a de-identified subject ID, COVID-19 status, age in years and sex.

The collaborating institutions used their own protocols to collect whole blood in K2EDTA tubes. Collaborator samples were shipped for TCRbeta analysis as frozen whole blood, isolated PBMCs, or DNA extracted from either sample type. In the germline V gene, CDR1 corresponds to MNHEY and CDR2 to SVGAGI. The CDR3 runs 14 amino acids, cysteine and phenylalanine included. Only the CDR3 DNA is retained, 42 bases long and in frame from the first base. The junction shows trimming of 6 bases on V and 1 base on J, plus 12 bases between the germline ends. What the work shows at the level of the full study, not this receptor alone: The amount of clinical and demographic metadata varied by source and participant and was provided uncurated.

The immunoSEQ Assay, a bias-controlled multiplex PCR, was used to amplify TCRbeta CDR3 regions from genomic DNA. From the authors' description of their analysis: The number of nucleated cells in each sample was estimated by amplification of reference gene primers within the assay. Sequence reads were collapsed and filtered to measure the absolute abundance of every unique TCRbeta CDR3 rearrangement. For each sample, productive Simpson clonality was calculated as the square root of Simpson's diversity index across productive rearrangements. Here the immuneACCESS table is served through TCRdb, limited to in-frame sequences with V and J called. Missing clones are a known gap in these copies; in checked studies unresolved V genes cover under half, and the rest lacks a known reason. The V and J calls and clone size were taken over from that table, and D and trimming were inferred from the DNA. This sample holds around 100,000 clones; less than 85% were observed only once. The ten top clones hold 1.5% to 2% of the sample.

Input material: peripheral blood. This sequence was found in a woman between 70 and 85 years old with active or convalescent COVID-19. The V gene is TRBV6-5 and the J gene is TRBJ1-1; the D gene lacks a confident call. The encoded CDR3 is CASRTDTWNTEAFF. The DNA reads TGTGCCAGCAGAACCGACACTTGGAACACTGAAGCTTTCTTT.